This T cell receptor (beta chain) emerged from a study of shared clonotypes between healthy human individuals. Overall study results and limits: Among donors, clonotype sharing was expected to be affected by sequencing depth.

The germline gives CDR1 LNHDA, CDR2 SQIVND (reference sequence). Trimming shortened V by 6 bases and J by 4 bases, and 15 bases separated the two germline ends. This CDR3 spans 15 amino acids. For this clone: The antigen remains undetermined.

Clones were read by immunoSEQ multiplex PCR, and TCRdb kept only the in-frame ones, dropping some. The table has roughly 2 million clones, 90% to 96% seen once. Sequencing was done on a sample of naive CD4+ T cells sorted from blood. Subset specified: CD45RA+ positively selected. This chain joins TRBV19 and TRBJ1-4; D is possibly TRBD1 (5 bases). The TCR originated in a young man in good health. The CDR3: CASRDTPSYNEKLFF. As DNA, the CDR3 is TGTGCCAGTAGGGACACCCCGTCCTATAATGAAAAACTGTTTTTT.